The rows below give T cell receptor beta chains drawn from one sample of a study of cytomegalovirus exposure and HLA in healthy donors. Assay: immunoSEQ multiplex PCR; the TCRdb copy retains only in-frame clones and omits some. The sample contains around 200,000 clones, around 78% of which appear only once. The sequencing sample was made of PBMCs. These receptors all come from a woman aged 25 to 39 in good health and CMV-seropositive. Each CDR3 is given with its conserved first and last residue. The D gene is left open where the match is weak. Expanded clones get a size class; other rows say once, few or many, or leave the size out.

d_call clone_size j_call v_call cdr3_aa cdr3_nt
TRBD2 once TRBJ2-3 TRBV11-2 CASSLSAGATTDTQYF TGTGCCAGCAGCTTATCAGCGGGGGCCACCACAGATACGCAGTATTTT
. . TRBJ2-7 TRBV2 CASTTNPGEQYF TGTGCCAGCACCACAAACCCAGGGGAGCAGTACTTC
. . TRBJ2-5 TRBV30 CAWSLGSLGAQYF TGTGCCTGGAGTCTTGGGTCCCTAGGGGCCCAGTACTTC
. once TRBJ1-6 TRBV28 CASSFGVGQKNSPLHF TGTGCCAGCAGTTTCGGGGTAGGACAGAAAAATTCACCCCTCCACTTT
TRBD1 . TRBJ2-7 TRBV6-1 CASQITGTGAYEQYF TGTGCCAGCCAAATCACCGGGACAGGGGCCTACGAGCAGTACTTC
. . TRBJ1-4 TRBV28 CASSLGGLNEKLFF TGTGCCAGCAGTTTGGGAGGACTTAATGAAAAACTGTTTTTT
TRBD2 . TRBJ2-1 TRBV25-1 CASSAPSSGGNNEQFF TGTGCCAGCAGTGCCCCCTCTAGCGGGGGGAACAATGAGCAGTTCTTC
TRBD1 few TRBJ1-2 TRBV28 CASSHPTGGRFGYTF TGTGCCAGCAGTCACCCAACAGGGGGAAGGTTTGGCTACACCTTC
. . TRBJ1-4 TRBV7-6 CASSPGGGGVNEKLFF TGTGCCAGCAGCCCAGGCGGGGGAGGCGTGAATGAAAAACTGTTTTTT
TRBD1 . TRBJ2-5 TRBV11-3 CASSPGTGTYQETQYF TGTGCCAGCAGCCCCGGGACAGGGACATACCAAGAGACCCAGTACTTC
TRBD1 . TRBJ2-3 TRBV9 CASSVEGTATDTQYF TGTGCCAGCAGCGTAGAGGGGACAGCCACAGATACGCAGTATTTT
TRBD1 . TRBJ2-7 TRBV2 CASSEGTGYEQYF TGTGCCAGCAGTGAGGGGACAGGCTACGAGCAGTACTTC
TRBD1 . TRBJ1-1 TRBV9 CASSVAGGMNTEAFF TGTGCCAGCAGCGTCGCAGGGGGCATGAACACTGAAGCTTTCTTT
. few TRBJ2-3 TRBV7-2 CASSFAGWDTQYF TGTGCCAGCAGTTTCGCGGGGTGGGATACGCAGTATTTT
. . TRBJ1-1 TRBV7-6 CASSLTRGNTEAFF TGTGCCAGCAGCTTAACCAGGGGGAACACTGAAGCTTTCTTT
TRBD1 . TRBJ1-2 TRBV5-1 CASSPGTGNGYTF TGCGCCAGCAGCCCCGGGACAGGGAATGGCTACACCTTC
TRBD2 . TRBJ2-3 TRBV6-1 CASSELLTRLRSGGINTQYF TGTGCCAGCAGTGAATTGTTGACCCGTCTCCGAAGCGGGGGGATAAATACGCAGTATTTT
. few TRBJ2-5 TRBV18 CASSSMGATGETQYF TGTGCCAGCTCATCGATGGGGGCTACGGGAGAGACCCAGTACTTC
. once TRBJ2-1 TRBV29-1 CSVDLVNEQFF TGCAGCGTTGATCTAGTCAATGAGCAGTTCTTC
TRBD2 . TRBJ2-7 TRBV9 CASSERERSYEQYF TGTGCCAGCAGCGAGCGGGAGCGCTCCTACGAGCAGTACTTC
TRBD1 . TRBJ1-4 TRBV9 CASSGWGQGNEKLFF TGTGCCAGCAGCGGATGGGGACAGGGTAATGAAAAACTGTTTTTT
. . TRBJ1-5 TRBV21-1 CASSKVQSDRVSNQPQHF TGTGCCAGCAGCAAAGTCCAATCTGACAGGGTTAGCAATCAGCCCCAGCATTTT
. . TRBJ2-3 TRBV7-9 CASSPPGVMNTDTQYF TGTGCCAGCAGCCCTCCGGGAGTGATGAACACAGATACGCAGTATTTT
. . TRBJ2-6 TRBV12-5 CASAGSGANVLTF TGTGCTAGTGCGGGCTCTGGGGCCAACGTCCTGACTTTC
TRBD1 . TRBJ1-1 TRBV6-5 CASSTQGSTEAFF TGTGCCAGCAGTACACAGGGGAGCACTGAAGCTTTCTTT
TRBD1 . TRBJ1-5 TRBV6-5 CASSRQGYSNQPQHF TGTGCCAGCAGCCGACAGGGGTATAGCAATCAGCCCCAGCATTTT